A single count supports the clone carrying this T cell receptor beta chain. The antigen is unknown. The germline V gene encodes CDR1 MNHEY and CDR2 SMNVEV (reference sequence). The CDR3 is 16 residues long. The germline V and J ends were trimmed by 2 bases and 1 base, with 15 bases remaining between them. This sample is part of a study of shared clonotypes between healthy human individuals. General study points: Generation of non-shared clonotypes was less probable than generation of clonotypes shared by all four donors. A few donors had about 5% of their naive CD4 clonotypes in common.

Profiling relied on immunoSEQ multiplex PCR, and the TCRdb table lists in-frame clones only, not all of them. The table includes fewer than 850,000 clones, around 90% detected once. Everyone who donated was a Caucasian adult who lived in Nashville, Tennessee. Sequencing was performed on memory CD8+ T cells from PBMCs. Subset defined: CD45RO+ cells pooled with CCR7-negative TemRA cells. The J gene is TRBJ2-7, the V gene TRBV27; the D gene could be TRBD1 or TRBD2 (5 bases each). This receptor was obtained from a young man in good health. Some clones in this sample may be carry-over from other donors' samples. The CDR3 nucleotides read TGTGCCAGCAGTTTAAATAGGGGAGCCCTTTCCTACGAGCAGTACTTC. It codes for CASSLNRGALSYEQYF.